This TCR beta chain was observed in a study of blood T cell repertoires in COVID-19. Across the whole study: Donors in the United States, Italy and Spain gave samples during acute or convalescent COVID-19. PBMCs, B-cell-depleted T cells, or T cells were the source of the cDNA or gDNA that made up the material.

Germline CDR1 is SGHRS and CDR2 is YFSETQ. The CDR3 sequence is 19 residues long. V lost 0 bases, J lost 2 bases, and 15 bases stayed unmatched. In the source study's methods: Researchers report that nucleated cell counts were estimated from reference gene primer amplification. Some clones are missing from TCRdb's copy, which holds only in-frame ones; the method was immunoSEQ multiplex PCR. The V and J calls and clone size come from that table; D and trimming were worked out from the DNA. The repertoire holds about 180,000 clones, with about 88% as singletons. The material sequenced was peripheral blood. The chain employs TRBV5-1 and TRBJ2-7; TRBD2 aligns across 9 bases. The sequence came from a young man who had recovered from COVID-19. The CDR3 DNA reads TGCGCCAGCAGCTTGGGTTGGCGGGGGGGCGGGGGCGCCCCCTACGAGCAGTACTTC. Its protein product is CASSLGWRGGGGAPYEQYF.